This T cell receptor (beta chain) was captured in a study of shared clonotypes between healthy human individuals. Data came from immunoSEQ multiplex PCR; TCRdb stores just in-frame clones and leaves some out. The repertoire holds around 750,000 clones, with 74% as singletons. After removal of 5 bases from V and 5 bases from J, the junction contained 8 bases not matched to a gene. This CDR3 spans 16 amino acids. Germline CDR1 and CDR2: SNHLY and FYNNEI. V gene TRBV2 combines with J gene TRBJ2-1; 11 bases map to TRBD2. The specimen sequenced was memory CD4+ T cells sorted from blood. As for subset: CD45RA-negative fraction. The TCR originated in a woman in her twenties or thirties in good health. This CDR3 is CASSRSLAGGNNEQFF. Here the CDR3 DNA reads TGTGCCAGCAGTCGCTCTCTAGCGGGAGGAAACAATGAGCAGTTCTTC.